This T cell receptor beta chain stems from a study of PD-1 blockade in classical Hodgkin lymphoma. Findings and limits, study-wide: TCR diversity at baseline was reported to be reduced in newly diagnosed patients relative to healthy donors.

Concerning this clone itself: Its specificity is unknown.

CDR1 is MNHEY, CDR2 SMNVEV, per germline (reference sequence). The CDR3 runs to 14 residues. V lost 7 bases, J lost 5 bases, and 17 bases lay in between. Relapses following autologous stem cell transplantation were seen in all patients, with brentuximab vedotin exposure varying. Data came from immunoSEQ multiplex PCR; TCRdb stores just in-frame clones and leaves some out. The sample lists 20,000 to 30,000 clones, around 80% occurring once. Here the sequenced sample was peripheral blood mononuclear cells (PBMCs), taken before the second cycle of nivolumab. The J gene is TRBJ1-1, the V gene TRBV27; D uncertain. The TCR comes from a human donor with classical Hodgkin lymphoma. The CDR3 DNA follows: TGTGCCAGCACTGGGATCGCGTCGCAGACTGAAGCTTTCTTT. As protein: CASTGIASQTEAFF.